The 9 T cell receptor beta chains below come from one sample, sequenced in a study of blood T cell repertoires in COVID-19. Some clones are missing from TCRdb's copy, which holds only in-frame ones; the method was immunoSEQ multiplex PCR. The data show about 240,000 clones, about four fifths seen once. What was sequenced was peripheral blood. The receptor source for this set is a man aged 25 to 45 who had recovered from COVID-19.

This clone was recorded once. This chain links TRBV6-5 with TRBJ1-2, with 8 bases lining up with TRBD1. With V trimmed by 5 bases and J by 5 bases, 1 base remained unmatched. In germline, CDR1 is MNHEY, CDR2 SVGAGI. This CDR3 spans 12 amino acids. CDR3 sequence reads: CASSQGAYGYTF. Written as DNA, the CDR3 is TGTGCCAGCAGTCAGGGGGCGTATGGCTACACCTTC.

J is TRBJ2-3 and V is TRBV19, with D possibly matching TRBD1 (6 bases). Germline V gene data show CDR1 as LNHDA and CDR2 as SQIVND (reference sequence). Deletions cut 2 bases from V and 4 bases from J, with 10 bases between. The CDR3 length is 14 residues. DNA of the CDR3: TGTGCCAGTAGTATAAGGGGGTGGTCAGATACGCAGTATTTT. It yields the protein CASSIRGWSDTQYF.

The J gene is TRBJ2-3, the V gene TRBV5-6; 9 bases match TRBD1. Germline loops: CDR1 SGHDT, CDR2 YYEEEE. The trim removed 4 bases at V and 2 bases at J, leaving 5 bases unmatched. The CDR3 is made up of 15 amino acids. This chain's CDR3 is CASSEQGALTDTQYF. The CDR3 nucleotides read TGTGCCAGCAGCGAACAGGGGGCGCTCACAGATACGCAGTATTTT.

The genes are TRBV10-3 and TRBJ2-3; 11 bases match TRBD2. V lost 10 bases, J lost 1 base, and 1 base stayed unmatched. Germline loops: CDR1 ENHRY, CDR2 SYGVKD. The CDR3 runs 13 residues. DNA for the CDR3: TGTGCCACGACTAGCGGGGGCACAGATACGCAGTATTTT. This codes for CATTSGGTDTQYF.

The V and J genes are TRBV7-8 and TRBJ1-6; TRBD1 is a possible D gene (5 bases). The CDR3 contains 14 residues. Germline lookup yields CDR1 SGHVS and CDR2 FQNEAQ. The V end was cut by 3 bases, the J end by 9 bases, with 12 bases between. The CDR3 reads CASSLAGPSSPLHF. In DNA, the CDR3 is TGTGCCAGCAGCTTGGCAGGGCCATCTTCACCCCTCCACTTT.

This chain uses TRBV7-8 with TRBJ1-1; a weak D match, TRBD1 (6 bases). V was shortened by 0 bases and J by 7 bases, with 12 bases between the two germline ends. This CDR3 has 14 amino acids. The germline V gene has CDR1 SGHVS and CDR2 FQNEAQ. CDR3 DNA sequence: TGTGCCAGCAGCTTAGCAATACAGGGTGATGAAGCTTTCTTT. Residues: CASSLAIQGDEAFF. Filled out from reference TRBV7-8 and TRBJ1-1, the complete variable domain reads GAGVSQSPRYKVAKRGQDVALRCDPISGHVSLFWYQQALGQGPEFLTYFQNEAQLDKSGLPSDRFFAERPEGSVSTLKIQRTQQEDSAVYLCASSLAIQGDEAFFGQGTRLTVV.

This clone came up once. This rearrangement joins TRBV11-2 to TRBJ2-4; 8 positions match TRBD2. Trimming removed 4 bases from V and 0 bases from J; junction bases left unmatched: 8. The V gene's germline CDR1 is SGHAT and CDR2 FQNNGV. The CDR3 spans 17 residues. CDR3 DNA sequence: TGTGCCAGCAGCTCTTTAGCGGGGACTTTAGCCAAAAACATTCAGTACTTC. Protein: CASSSLAGTLAKNIQYF.

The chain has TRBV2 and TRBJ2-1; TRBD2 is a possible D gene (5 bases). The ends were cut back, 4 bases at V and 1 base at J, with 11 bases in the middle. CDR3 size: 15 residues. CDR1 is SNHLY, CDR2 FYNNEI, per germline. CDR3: CASSGLSGSYNEQFF. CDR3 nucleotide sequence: TGTGCCAGCAGTGGTCTCTCGGGGTCCTACAATGAGCAGTTCTTC.

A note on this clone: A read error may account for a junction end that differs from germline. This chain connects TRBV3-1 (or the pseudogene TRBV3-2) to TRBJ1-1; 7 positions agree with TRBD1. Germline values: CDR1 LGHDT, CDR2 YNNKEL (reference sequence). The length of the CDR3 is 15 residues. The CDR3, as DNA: TGTGCCAGCAGTACTACAGGGGTTATGAACCCTGAAGCTTTCTTT. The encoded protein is CASSTTGVMNPEAFF.